The rows below give T cell receptor beta chains drawn from one sample of a study of blood T cell repertoires in COVID-19. Clones were sequenced by immunoSEQ multiplex PCR, and TCRdb holds only the in-frame ones, with some missing. The sample shows about 310,000 clones, 90% of them seen only once. The sample consisted of peripheral blood. These receptors originate from a woman aged 40-49 years with COVID-19, enrolled during active disease. Both conserved end residues are part of each CDR3. Fields, in order: CDR3 DNA, CDR3 protein, D gene, J gene, clone size, V gene. D genes are given only for firm matches. Clone size is given for some rows only: seen once, a few or many times, or a class if the clone is expanded.

DNA: TGTGCCAGCTCACCGGACGGACAGAGAAACACCATATATTTT
CDR3: CASSPDGQRNTIYF
D: NA
J: TRBJ1-3
size: NA
V: TRBV18

DNA: TGCGCCAGCAGCTTGGCCGAGGGGGGGACCAACTATGGCTACACCTTC
CDR3: CASSLAEGGTNYGYTF
D: NA
J: TRBJ1-2
size: once
V: TRBV5-1

DNA: TGTGCCAGCAGCGAACCCGGGACAGGGGCGGCTGAAGCTTTCTTT
CDR3: CASSEPGTGAAEAFF
D: TRBD1
J: TRBJ1-1
size: NA
V: TRBV28

DNA: TGTGCCAGCAGCTTCCAGGGGTACGAGCAGTACTTC
CDR3: CASSFQGYEQYF
D: NA
J: TRBJ2-7
size: NA
V: TRBV7-9

DNA: TGTGCCAGCAGCTTACAGGGTTCGGGCTTCAATGAGCAGTTCTTC
CDR3: CASSLQGSGFNEQFF
D: NA
J: TRBJ2-1
size: NA
V: TRBV7-6

DNA: TGTGCCAGCAGTCAGACTAGCGGGGGATCCACAGATACGCAGTATTTT
CDR3: CASSQTSGGSTDTQYF
D: TRBD2
J: TRBJ2-3
size: NA
V: TRBV6-4

DNA: TGTGCCAGCAGCGTCGGCCTCCAGGGGGAAAAACTGTTTTTT
CDR3: CASSVGLQGEKLFF
D: NA
J: TRBJ1-4
size: NA
V: TRBV9

DNA: TGTGCCAGCGGAACACCAGGGGGCTCCTACAATGAGCAGTTCTTC
CDR3: CASGTPGGSYNEQFF
D: TRBD1
J: TRBJ2-1
size: NA
V: TRBV18

DNA: TGTGCCTGGAGTTACAGGGTCTCTGAAGCTTTCTTT
CDR3: CAWSYRVSEAFF
D: NA
J: TRBJ1-1
size: NA
V: TRBV30

DNA: TGTGCCAGCAGTTTAGACCCCGGCTATGGCTACACCTTC
CDR3: CASSLDPGYGYTF
D: NA
J: TRBJ1-2
size: NA
V: TRBV12-3/TRBV12-4

DNA: TGTGCCACAGAACGAAACTCTGGAAACACCATATATTTT
CDR3: CATERNSGNTIYF
D: NA
J: TRBJ1-3
size: NA
V: TRBV6-5

DNA: TGTGCCAGCAGCGGGGACAGGCGACCCAATCAGCCCCAGCATTTT
CDR3: CASSGDRRPNQPQHF
D: TRBD1
J: TRBJ1-5
size: NA
V: TRBV7-8

DNA: TGTGCCAGCAGTTTTCAAGGGGCCCCCGTTTTT
CDR3: CASSFQGAPVF
D: NA
J: TRBJ1-5
size: once
V: TRBV28

DNA: TGTGCCAGCAGCCCCCTCGCCCCTAGCGGGAGAGCAGATACGCAGTATTTT
CDR3: CASSPLAPSGRADTQYF
D: TRBD2
J: TRBJ2-3
size: NA
V: TRBV7-2

DNA: TGTGCCAGCAGCTGGGGGGGAGGAGGCCGCGAGACCCAGTACTTC
CDR3: CASSWGGGGRETQYF
D: TRBD2
J: TRBJ2-5
size: NA
V: TRBV5-6

DNA: TGTGCCAGCAGCTTGGGTGGTGTGGGAGAAAGGAACTTT
CDR3: CASSLGGVGERNF
D: NA
J: TRBJ1-6
size: NA
V: TRBV5-4

DNA: TGTGCCAGCAGTTCATTCAATGAGCAGTTCTTC
CDR3: CASSSFNEQFF
D: NA
J: TRBJ2-1
size: NA
V: TRBV28

DNA: TGTGCCAGCAGCCAGGTTCTACAGGGGGTCCGCGAGCAGTACTTC
CDR3: CASSQVLQGVREQYF
D: TRBD1
J: TRBJ2-7
size: NA
V: TRBV3-1/TRBV3-2

DNA: TGTGCCAGCAGTCTATCACAGGGGGCGCGGTCTGGAAACACCATATATTTT
CDR3: CASSLSQGARSGNTIYF
D: TRBD1
J: TRBJ1-3
size: NA
V: TRBV6-6

DNA: TGTGCCAGCTCACCAACCCTTAGCGTTAGCACAGATACGCAGTATTTT
CDR3: CASSPTLSVSTDTQYF
D: NA
J: TRBJ2-3
size: NA
V: TRBV18

DNA: TGTGCCAGTAGTACCCAGGGGGCGGAAAACTATGGCTACACCTTC
CDR3: CASSTQGAENYGYTF
D: TRBD1
J: TRBJ1-2
size: NA
V: TRBV19

DNA: TGTGCCAGCAGTTACTCGATGGGACAGGGAATAAGCAATCAGCCCCAGCATTTT
CDR3: CASSYSMGQGISNQPQHF
D: TRBD1
J: TRBJ1-5
size: NA
V: TRBV6-2/TRBV6-3

DNA: TGTGCCAGCAGCCCCGGACAGGGGCGGATGAACACTGAAGCTTTCTTT
CDR3: CASSPGQGRMNTEAFF
D: TRBD1
J: TRBJ1-1
size: NA
V: TRBV9

DNA: TGTGCCTGGAACGAAGCGGGAGTCTCCTACAATGAGCAGTTCTTC
CDR3: CAWNEAGVSYNEQFF
D: TRBD2
J: TRBJ2-1
size: NA
V: TRBV30

DNA: TGTGCCAGCAGCCGCACAGGTTACACCGGGGAGCTGTTTTTT
CDR3: CASSRTGYTGELFF
D: NA
J: TRBJ2-2
size: NA
V: TRBV3-1/TRBV3-2

DNA: TGTGCCAGTAGTGTCTACGGGGACAATGAGCAGTTCTTC
CDR3: CASSVYGDNEQFF
D: NA
J: TRBJ2-1
size: NA
V: TRBV19

DNA: TGCGCCAGCAGTTCGTTGAGTGCTGCCTACGAGCAGTACTTC
CDR3: CASSSLSAAYEQYF
D: NA
J: TRBJ2-7
size: NA
V: TRBV5-1

DNA: TGTGCCAGCAGCCCTCGGGGGGGTGGTCAGCCCCAGCATTTT
CDR3: CASSPRGGGQPQHF
D: NA
J: TRBJ1-5
size: NA
V: TRBV7-2

DNA: TGTGCCTGGAGTCCCGGGACACCTACTTCCTACGAGCAGTACTTC
CDR3: CAWSPGTPTSYEQYF
D: NA
J: TRBJ2-7
size: NA
V: TRBV30